These 25 T cell receptor beta chains were sequenced from one sample in a study of radiation and T cells in renal cell carcinoma. Produced via immunoSEQ multiplex PCR; TCRdb's table is partial and in-frame only. The sample contains 70,000 to 100,000 clones, approximately 80% of which appear only once. Sample time point: baseline pretreatment blood. Treatment in this sample: 15 Gy SBRT to primary tumor, nephrectomy 4 weeks later. The specimen was blood, collected from a patient whose treatment included radiotherapy and nephrectomy. Receptors were obtained from a man between 60 and 75 years old with renal cell carcinoma.

The chain's CDR3 is CASSQGLAGGPPYEQYF. CDR3 nucleotide sequence: TGTGCCAGCAGCCAGGGACTAGCGGGAGGGCCACCGTACGAGCAGTACTTC. This chain uses TRBV9 with TRBJ2-7; TRBD2 agrees at 16 bases. Looked up from germline, CDR1 is SGDLS and CDR2 is YYNGEE. This CDR3 contains 17 residues. Trimming cost V 4 bases and J 4 bases; bases outside gene matches: 8.

J is TRBJ2-3 and V is TRBV7-2; D not resolved. Germline lookup yields CDR1 SGHTA and CDR2 FQGNSA. This CDR3 region has 13 residues. V lost 0 bases, J lost 4 bases, and 5 bases lay in between. The CDR3 nucleotides read TGTGCCAGCAGCTTAGCGGGTTCAGATACGCAGTATTTT. Translation: CASSLAGSDTQYF.

DNA for the CDR3: TGCGCCAGCAGTCTCGACTCGGGTAATGAAAAACTGTTTTTT. It codes for CASSLDSGNEKLFF. The chain links TRBV5-1 to TRBJ1-4; D gene ambiguous. The CDR3 length is 14 residues. V was shortened by 5 bases and J by 4 bases, with 12 bases between the two germline ends. Looked up from germline, CDR1 is SGHRS and CDR2 is YFSETQ.

This sequence joins TRBV18 and TRBJ1-2; D remains unclear. CDR1 KGHSH and CDR2 LQKENI come from the germline V gene. CDR3 size: 15 residues. V dropped 2 bases and J dropped 0 bases, with 10 bases sitting between them. CDR3 residues: CASSPERETNYGYTF. CDR3 sequence (DNA): TGTGCCAGCTCACCAGAGCGCGAAACTAACTATGGCTACACCTTC. The full variable domain, rest sourced from reference TRBV18 and TRBJ1-2, is NAGVMQNPRHLVRRRGQEARLRCSPMKGHSHVYWYRQLPEEGLKFMVYLQKENIIDESGMPKERFSAEFPKEGPSILRIQQVVRGDSAAYFCASSPERETNYGYTFGSGTRLTVV.

The chain uses TRBV18 and TRBJ1-4; D is perhaps TRBD1 (6 bases). The CDR3 loop spans 15 amino acids. Trimming removed 2 bases at V and 6 bases at J, with 13 bases between. Germline V gene lookup returns CDR1 KGHSH and CDR2 LQKENI. The CDR3: CASSPGNREDEKLFF. For the CDR3, the DNA is TGTGCCAGCTCACCAGGGAACAGGGAGGATGAAAAACTGTTTTTT.

The chain is built from TRBV13 and TRBJ2-1, with TRBD2 as a possible D gene (6 bases). V was pared by 3 bases and J by 9 bases, with 9 bases between. This CDR3 is 12 amino acids long. Germline loops: CDR1 PRHDT, CDR2 FYEKMQ (reference sequence). This chain's CDR3 is CASSFGAGEQFF. In DNA, the CDR3 is TGTGCCAGCAGCTTTGGAGCGGGTGAGCAGTTCTTC.

The chain is built from TRBV15 and TRBJ2-7; TRBD1 aligns across 9 bases. This CDR3 comprises 17 residues. Germline CDR1 reads LNHNV; CDR2 reads YYDKDF (reference sequence). V lost 3 bases, J lost 1 base, and 10 bases stayed unmatched. The CDR3 DNA is TGTGCCACCAGCAGGACCCCGGGACAGGGTTCTTCCTACGAGCAGTACTTC. It specifies CATSRTPGQGSSYEQYF.

Concerning this clone itself: At one of its ends the junction is not consistent with the germline gene, which may arise from a read error. The CDR3 region is CASSLVGAGGPLGVF. As DNA, the CDR3 is TGTGCCAGCAGCTTAGTTGGTGCGGGAGGGCCCCTGGGGGTCTTC. The chain is built from TRBV7-2 and TRBJ2-1; 9 positions agree with TRBD2. CDR1 SGHTA and CDR2 FQGNSA come from the germline V gene. The CDR3 is 15 amino acids.

V gene TRBV9 combines with J gene TRBJ2-2; either TRBD1 or TRBD2 may supply D (5 bases each). With 2 bases removed from V and 2 bases from J, the gap between germline ends came to 16 bases. The CDR3 is 17 residues long. Germline-derived CDR1 and CDR2 are SGDLS and YYNGEE. The CDR3 reads CASSVPFEGPNTGELFF. Written as DNA, the CDR3 is TGTGCCAGCAGCGTTCCGTTTGAGGGGCCCAACACCGGGGAGCTGTTTTTT. The full variable domain, in which reference TRBV9 and TRBJ2-2 provide the parts outside the CDR3, is DSGVTQTPKHLITATGQRVTLRCSPRSGDLSVYWYQQSLDQGLQFLIQYYNGEERAKGNILERFSAQQFPDLHSELNLSSLELGDSALYFCASSVPFEGPNTGELFFGEGSRLTVL.

This clone was observed a few times. The genes are TRBV28 and TRBJ1-5; no firm D call. There are 12 residues in the CDR3. V lost 9 bases to trimming and J lost 4 bases, with 10 bases between them. Germline CDR1 reads MDHEN; CDR2 reads SYDVKM. The CDR3 here is CASQDGNQPQHF. The CDR3 DNA is TGTGCCAGTCAGGACGGGAATCAGCCCCAGCATTTT.

V usage is TRBV5-1 and J usage is TRBJ2-2; 10 positions match TRBD2. The CDR3 has 15 residues. The V and J ends lost 0 bases and 8 bases, in that order; junction bases with no gene match: 4. Germline CDR1 SGHRS, CDR2 YFSETQ. The CDR3 protein is CASSLVASGRGELFF. In DNA, the CDR3 is TGCGCCAGCAGCTTGGTGGCTAGCGGGAGAGGGGAGCTGTTTTTT.

The V gene is TRBV13, the J gene TRBJ2-5; 7 bases map to TRBD1. CDR1 is PRHDT, CDR2 FYEKMQ, per germline (reference sequence). The CDR3 consists of 15 residues. Trimming at V came to 5 bases and at J to 1 base, leaving 7 bases not matched to a gene. The CDR3 reads CASSRGDRVQETQYF. The DNA of the CDR3 is TGTGCCAGCAGCAGAGGAGACAGGGTCCAAGAGACCCAGTACTTC.

This chain joins TRBV28 and TRBJ1-1, with 8 bases identical to TRBD1. Trimming cost V 7 bases and J 11 bases; bases outside gene matches: 15. Per the germline V gene, CDR1 is MDHEN and CDR2 is SYDVKM. This CDR3 has 14 residues. DNA of the CDR3: TGTGCCAGCATCCCGCGGGACAGGTTCTATGGGGCTTTCTTT. It is translated as CASIPRDRFYGAFF.

This clone has just one count. The chain is built from TRBV2 and TRBJ2-2; TRBD2 is a possible D gene (6 bases). The CDR3 is 14 amino acids. Germline values: CDR1 SNHLY, CDR2 FYNNEI. Between the trimmed V and J ends, which lost 11 bases and 0 bases, there was a span of 13 bases. Written as DNA, the CDR3 is TGTGCCGGGATGGGGGAGGCGAACACCGGGGAGCTGTTTTTT. It encodes CAGMGEANTGELFF.

The rearrangement joins TRBV19 to TRBJ2-1, with 13 bases that match TRBD2. CDR3 size: 19 residues. V dropped 3 bases and J dropped 4; count of bases not matched to a gene: 12. Germline-derived CDR1 and CDR2 are LNHDA and SQIVND (reference sequence). The CDR3 DNA sequence: TGTGCCAGTAGTATCCGGGTCGCGAGGACTAGCGGGAGATACAATGAGCAGTTCTTC. It is translated as CASSIRVARTSGRYNEQFF.

The chain links TRBV15 to TRBJ2-3; 10 nucleotides match TRBD2. In germline, CDR1 is LNHNV, CDR2 YYDKDF (reference sequence). The CDR3 spans 17 residues. Germline trimming cut 1 base from V and 5 bases from J; bases unmatched to any gene: 9. The CDR3 reads CATSRGGSGRAKDTQYF. CDR3 DNA: TGTGCCACCAGCAGAGGGGGAAGCGGGAGGGCGAAAGATACGCAGTATTTT.

J is TRBJ2-1 and V is TRBV11-2; D call uncertain. The CDR3 spans 12 residues. V lost 5 bases, J lost 9 bases, and 11 bases lay in between. Germline assignment: CDR1 SGHAT and CDR2 FQNNGV. CDR3 loop: CASSLPASEQFF. The CDR3 nucleotides are TGTGCCAGCAGCCTACCAGCGAGTGAGCAGTTCTTC.

The gene calls are TRBV4-3 and TRBJ1-3, with a weak D call TRBD1 (5 bases). CDR3 length: 18 amino acids. Germline lookup yields CDR1 LGHNA and CDR2 YSLEER. V lost 0 bases, J lost 0 bases, and 15 bases lay in between. The CDR3 region is CASSQDLGDDRSGNTIYF. In nucleotides, the CDR3 is TGCGCCAGCAGCCAAGATCTGGGGGACGACCGCTCTGGAAACACCATATATTTT.

The chain recombines TRBV5-1 with TRBJ2-1; 7 nucleotides agree with TRBD2. The CDR3 is made up of 16 amino acids. After removal of 0 bases from V and 7 bases from J, the junction contained 10 bases not matched to a gene. Germline assignment: CDR1 SGHRS and CDR2 YFSETQ. CDR3 DNA sequence: TGCGCCAGCAGCTTGGCGGCGGGAGTGGTGGGTAATGAGCAGTTCTTC. Translated, it gives CASSLAAGVVGNEQFF.

This clone was recorded once. This chain uses TRBV11-2 with TRBJ2-2; a possible D gene is TRBD2 (6 bases). Trimming took 5 bases from V and 2 from J, leaving 18 bases between them. The CDR3 loop spans 17 amino acids. Germline V CDR1 and CDR2: SGHAT, FQNNGV. CDR3 coding DNA: TGTGCCAGCAGCCCTTCAGGGACTTCGATAAACACCGGGGAGCTGTTTTTT. Its protein product is CASSPSGTSINTGELFF.

This clone was seen a few times. The rearrangement joins TRBV5-6 to TRBJ1-4, with 10 bases identical to TRBD1. J was trimmed by 5 bases and V by 4 bases; bases with no gene match: 5. The CDR3 runs 15 residues. Germline CDR1 reads SGHDT; CDR2 reads YYEEEE. Here the CDR3 reads CASSGRDRGNEKLFF. CDR3 nucleotide sequence: TGTGCCAGCAGCGGGAGGGACAGGGGAAATGAAAAACTGTTTTTT.

This chain links TRBV19 with TRBJ1-5; no clear D gene. The CDR3 has 13 amino acids. The germline V gene has CDR1 LNHDA and CDR2 SQIVND (reference sequence). Trimming removed 7 bases from V and 4 bases from J, with 11 bases in between. This CDR3 is CASNVRGNQPQHF. Written as DNA, the CDR3 is TGTGCCAGTAATGTTCGAGGAAATCAGCCCCAGCATTTT.

The chain joins TRBV7-9 to TRBJ1-2, with 7 bases fitting TRBD1. This CDR3 comprises 16 residues. The V gene end was trimmed by 0 bases and the J gene end by 1 base; junction bases not matched to a gene: 5. The germline gives CDR1 SEHNR, CDR2 FQNEAQ (reference sequence). The CDR3 DNA follows: TGTGCCAGCAGCTTAGCGCCGGGACAGCTTAACTATGGCTACACCTTC. Encoded protein: CASSLAPGQLNYGYTF.

The chain has TRBV2 and TRBJ1-2, with D possibly matching TRBD1 (6 bases). Germline loops: CDR1 SNHLY, CDR2 FYNNEI. CDR3 length: 16 amino acids. V was pared by 1 base and J by 4 bases, with 16 bases between. The CDR3 reads CASSEGGDIRVYGYTF. CDR3 sequence (DNA): TGTGCCAGCAGTGAAGGTGGGGACATCCGCGTCTATGGCTACACCTTC.

The sample holds one count of this clone. Here the CDR3 reads CASSSGPGQTLSGNTIYF. The DNA for the CDR3 is TGTGCCAGCAGCTCGGGGCCGGGACAGACCCTCTCTGGAAACACCATATATTTT. The chain links TRBV5-4 to TRBJ1-3; TRBD1 matches at 7 bases. Germline trimming cut 3 bases from V and 0 bases from J; bases unmatched to any gene: 12. Germline V gives CDR1 SGHNT, CDR2 YYREEE (reference sequence). This CDR3 region has 18 residues.